This T cell receptor (beta chain) originates from a study of PD-1 blockade in mismatch repair-deficient tumors. Some clones are missing from TCRdb's copy, which holds only in-frame ones; the method was immunoSEQ multiplex PCR. The sample holds 15,000 to 20,000 clones, 84% seen once. This specimen consisted of PBMCs, obtained roughly 23 weeks after starting pembrolizumab. This clonotype originated in an adult with mismatch repair-deficient cancer.

The CDR3 DNA reads as TGTGCCAGCAGTGTTTCTTTGACAGGGAACACTGAAGCTTTCTTT. Translating gives CASSVSLTGNTEAFF. This chain joins TRBV6-1 and TRBJ1-1, with TRBD1 as a possible D gene (6 bases). CDR1 MNHNS and CDR2 SASEGT come from the germline V gene. The CDR3 has 15 amino acids. V shed 4 bases and J shed 1 base, with 13 bases lying between them.